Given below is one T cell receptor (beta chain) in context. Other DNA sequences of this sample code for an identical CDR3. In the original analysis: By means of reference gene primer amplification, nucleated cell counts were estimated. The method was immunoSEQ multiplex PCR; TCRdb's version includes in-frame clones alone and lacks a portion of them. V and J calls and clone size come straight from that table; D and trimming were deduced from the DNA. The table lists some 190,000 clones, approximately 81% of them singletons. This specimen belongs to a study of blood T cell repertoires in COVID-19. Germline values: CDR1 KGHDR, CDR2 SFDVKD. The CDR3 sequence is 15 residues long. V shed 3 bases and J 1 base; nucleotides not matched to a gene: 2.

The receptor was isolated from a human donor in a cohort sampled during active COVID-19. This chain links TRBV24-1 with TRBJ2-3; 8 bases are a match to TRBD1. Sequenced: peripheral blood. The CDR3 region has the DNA TGTGCCACCAGTGATCCGACAGGGGGCACAGATACGCAGTATTTT. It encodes CATSDPTGGTDTQYF.